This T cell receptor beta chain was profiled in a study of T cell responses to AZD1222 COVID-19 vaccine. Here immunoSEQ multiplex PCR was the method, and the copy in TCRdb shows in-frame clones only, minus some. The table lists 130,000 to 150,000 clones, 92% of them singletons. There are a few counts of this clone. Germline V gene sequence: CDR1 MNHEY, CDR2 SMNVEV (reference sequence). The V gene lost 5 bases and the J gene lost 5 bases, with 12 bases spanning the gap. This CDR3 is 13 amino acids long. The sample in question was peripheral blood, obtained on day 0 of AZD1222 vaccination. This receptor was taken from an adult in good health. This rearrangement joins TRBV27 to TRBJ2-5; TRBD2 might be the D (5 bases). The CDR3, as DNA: TGTGCCAGCAGTAGAGGGTTTAGGGAGACCCAGTACTTC. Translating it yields CASSRGFRETQYF.